This T cell receptor beta chain is drawn from a study of PD-L1 blockade in urothelial cancer. Study at large: A median of 141,255 T cells was found in the blood samples.

The method was immunoSEQ multiplex PCR; TCRdb's version includes in-frame clones alone and lacks a portion of them. The profile shows about 69,000 clones, roughly 89% of them singletons. Patient sample counts ranged from 1 to 8, pretreatment and on-treatment. This specimen consisted of PBMCs, obtained around atezolizumab (anti-PD-L1) treatment. The receptor was isolated from a man aged 55 to 70 with urothelial cancer.

The DNA for the CDR3 is TGTGCCACCAGCAGAGAGGGAGGAAAGGTCTACGAGCAGTACTTC. Amino acid sequence: CATSREGGKVYEQYF. The V call is TRBV15, the J call TRBJ2-7, with D possibly matching TRBD2 (6 bases). This CDR3 comprises 15 residues. CDR1 LNHNV and CDR2 YYDKDF come from the germline V gene (reference sequence). V was pared by 0 bases and J by 3 bases, with 12 bases between.